This T cell receptor (beta chain) was profiled in a study of cytomegalovirus exposure and HLA in healthy donors. Findings and caveats of the study: Later on, analysis showed that most CMV-associated TCR beta chains appeared to be HLA-restricted.

CDR1 GTSNPN and CDR2 SVGIG come from the germline V gene (reference sequence). This CDR3 contains 13 residues. V was shortened by 2 bases and J by 4 bases, with 6 bases between the two germline ends. This clone appeared a few times. Its matching antigen is unknown. These donors, healthy bone marrow donors, were studied. The PCR had 60 Vbeta and 13 Jbeta primers. Sequencing was performed with immunoSEQ multiplex PCR; in TCRdb, only in-frame clones are kept and a portion is missing. The sample lists some 150,000 clones; under 80% were seen once. The origin of this receptor is a human donor in good health. The sequenced sample consisted of PBMCs. This chain joins TRBV30 and TRBJ1-6; no definite D call. Here the CDR3 DNA reads TGTGCCTGGAGTTCCCGGTATAATTCACCCCTCCACTTT. It yields the protein CAWSSRYNSPLHF.